The 16 T cell receptor beta chains given below trace back to one sample, sequenced in a study of OX40 agonist ivuxolimab in advanced cancers. The data were produced by immunoSEQ multiplex PCR, yet TCRdb's version contains in-frame clones alone and is incomplete. The data contain about 14,000 clones, more than 75% of them singletons. Here the sequenced sample was CD4+ or CD8+ T cells sorted from blood, taken in a trial of the OX40 agonist ivuxolimab. These receptors were obtained from an adult with an advanced solid tumor such as melanoma, head and neck, liver or kidney cancer.

This clone has a handful of counts. Germline and junction disagree at one end, which may indicate a read error. This chain uses TRBV5-4 with TRBJ2-6; tentatively, D is TRBD2 (7 bases). The CDR3 totals 16 residues. The germline V gene encodes CDR1 SGHNT and CDR2 YYREEE (reference sequence). CDR3 in amino acids: CARSLGGASGANVLTF. In DNA, the CDR3 is TGTGCCAGAAGCTTGGGGGGGGCATCTGGGGCCAACGTCCTGACTTTC.

The chain links TRBV30 to TRBJ2-1; 7 bases fit TRBD1. Germline V gives CDR1 GTSNPN, CDR2 SVGIG (reference sequence). J lost 2 bases, V lost 5 bases, and 9 bases had no gene match. This CDR3 comprises 15 residues. The CDR3 nucleotides are TGTGCCTGGCGTCGAACAGGGGTCCCCTACAATGAGCAGTTCTTC. It yields the protein CAWRRTGVPYNEQFF.

This clone was observed a single time. Written as DNA, the CDR3 is TGTGCCAGCAGCCATAGCGGGAGGGCCTACGAGCAGTACTTC. Protein product: CASSHSGRAYEQYF. V usage is TRBV7-9 and J usage is TRBJ2-7, with 11 bases fitting TRBD2. V was clipped by 5 bases and J by 2 bases; unmatched bases: 2. CDR3 length: 14 amino acids. CDR1 is SEHNR and CDR2 is FQNEAQ in the germline V gene (reference sequence).

The chain couples TRBV7-9 to TRBJ1-2; TRBD1 might be the D (5 bases). Germline lookup yields CDR1 SEHNR and CDR2 FQNEAQ (reference sequence). Between the trimmed V and J ends, which lost 5 bases and 8 bases, there was a span of 9 bases. This CDR3 is built from 11 residues. Here the CDR3 DNA reads TGTGCCAGCAGCGAGGGGTTAGGCTACACCTTC. Encoded protein: CASSEGLGYTF.

This clone has just a few counts. V and J are TRBV7-9 and TRBJ2-7; TRBD1 is a possible D gene (5 bases). CDR1 and CDR2 from the germline V gene are SEHNR and FQNEAQ (reference sequence). V was pared by 2 bases and J by 5 bases, with 13 bases between. The CDR3 spans 14 residues. For the CDR3, the DNA is TGTGCCAGCAGCTTACAGGGCGGTCGCAACGAGCAGTACTTC. Translation: CASSLQGGRNEQYF.

This chain joins TRBV7-9 and TRBJ2-1, with D unresolved. The germline gives CDR1 SEHNR, CDR2 FQNEAQ (reference sequence). The CDR3 is 14 residues long. V was pared by 5 bases and J by 1 base, with 9 bases between. The CDR3 DNA sequence: TGTGCCAGCAGCGCCCGGGTGTCCTACAATGAGCAGTTCTTC. Protein product: CASSARVSYNEQFF.

This clone was picked up a small number of times. CDR3 DNA: TGTGCCAGCAGCTTAACGTGGGGTGAGACCCAGTACTTC. This translates into CASSLTWGETQYF. V and J are TRBV7-3 and TRBJ2-5; no clear D. CDR1 and CDR2 from the germline V gene are SGHTA and FQGTGA. The CDR3 has 13 amino acids. The V gene lost 0 bases and the J gene lost 5 bases, with 7 bases spanning the gap.

This chain links TRBV13 with TRBJ2-5, with TRBD1 matching 8 bases. After removal of 4 bases from V and 2 bases from J, the junction contained 9 bases not matched to a gene. Germline V gene sequence: CDR1 PRHDT, CDR2 FYEKMQ (reference sequence). The CDR3 contains 16 residues. This CDR3 is CASSSGRTGWQETQYF. CDR3 DNA: TGTGCCAGCAGCTCAGGTCGGACAGGGTGGCAAGAGACCCAGTACTTC.

The rearrangement links TRBV7-2 to TRBJ2-3; D is uncertain. The germline V gene has CDR1 SGHTA and CDR2 FQGNSA. The V end was cut by 0 bases, the J end by 5 bases, with 12 bases between. The CDR3 spans 15 residues. The CDR3 sequence: CASSLALGIVDTQYF. The DNA of the CDR3 is TGTGCCAGCAGCTTAGCGCTCGGAATCGTAGATACGCAGTATTTT.

This rearrangement joins TRBV5-8 to TRBJ2-5; possibly TRBD2 for D (5 bases). The germline CDR1 and CDR2 sequences are SGHTS and YDEGEE. This CDR3 region has 12 residues. Between the trimmed V and J ends, which lost 4 bases and 7 bases, there was a span of 11 bases. This CDR3 reads CASSQDRGTQYF. As DNA, the CDR3 is TGTGCCAGCAGCCAAGATCGGGGGACCCAGTACTTC.

The rearrangement links TRBV11-2 to TRBJ2-3, with 9 positions matching TRBD2. The CDR3 spans 16 residues. Germline values: CDR1 SGHAT, CDR2 FQNNGV. The junction had 8 bases not matched to a gene; V was cut back by 5 bases and J by 2 bases. The CDR3 coding sequence is TGTGCCAGCAGCGGGCAAAGCGGGAGGACCACAGATACGCAGTATTTT. The encoded protein is CASSGQSGRTTDTQYF.

The chain is built from TRBV11-2 and TRBJ2-7; D could derive from TRBD1 or TRBD2 (5 bases each). The CDR3 has 14 residues. The germline CDR1 and CDR2 sequences are SGHAT and FQNNGV. The ends were cut back, 4 bases at V and 2 bases at J, with 12 bases in the middle. CDR3: CASSSPGRPYEQYF. The CDR3 DNA sequence: TGTGCCAGCAGCTCCCCGGGACGGCCCTACGAGCAGTACTTC.

This rearrangement joins TRBV6-5 to TRBJ2-7; the match to TRBD1 covers 8 bases. Germline V gene lookup returns CDR1 MNHEY and CDR2 SVGAGI. This CDR3 comprises 13 residues. The V segment lost 4 bases and the J segment 4 bases; nucleotides outside the gene matches: 3. The CDR3 here is CASSWTGIYEQYF. For the CDR3, the DNA is TGTGCCAGCAGTTGGACAGGGATATACGAGCAGTACTTC.

The rearrangement links TRBV4-3 to TRBJ2-3; 7 nucleotides align to TRBD2. V shed 1 base and J 4 bases; nucleotides not matched to a gene: 8. The CDR3 length is 16 residues. CDR1 and CDR2 (germline): LGHNA, YSLEER. CDR3 amino acids: CASSQGGGSEADTQYF. Written as DNA, the CDR3 is TGCGCCAGCAGCCAAGGGGGCGGGAGTGAGGCAGATACGCAGTATTTT.

This chain joins TRBV5-6 and TRBJ1-6; D gene ambiguous. Germline CDR1 and CDR2: SGHDT and YYEEEE. This CDR3 has 16 amino acids. V was shortened by 2 bases and J by 0 bases, with 9 bases between the two germline ends. DNA of the CDR3: TGTGCCAGCAGCTTCGGACTGAGCTCCTATAATTCACCCCTCCACTTT. Its translation: CASSFGLSSYNSPLHF.

This chain joins TRBV7-9 and TRBJ1-5; 10 bases line up with TRBD1. CDR3 length: 18 residues. CDR1 and CDR2 (germline): SEHNR, FQNEAQ (reference sequence). J lost 1 base, V lost 4 bases, and 10 bases had no gene match. CDR3 nucleotide sequence: TGTGCCAGCAGCTACTCCGGGACAGGGGACTACAGCAATCAGCCCCAGCATTTT. This translates into CASSYSGTGDYSNQPQHF.